This T cell receptor (beta chain) was found in a study of cytomegalovirus exposure and HLA in healthy donors. A 120-subject validation cohort, separate from the roughly 670-subject first cohort, supplied the donors. This CDR3 has 17 residues. V was pared by 8 bases and J by 0 bases, with 6 bases of the junction left unmatched. Germline V lookup: CDR1 KGHSH, CDR2 LQKENI. This table comes from immunoSEQ multiplex PCR, and its TCRdb copy is limited to in-frame clones, with some not included. The sample holds about 50,000 clones; 88% are singletons and the top ten take about 7%. This clone occurred once. This TCR was recovered from a young woman in good health and CMV-seronegative. The chain recombines TRBV18 with TRBJ2-2; 13 nucleotides line up with TRBD2. The sample comprised PBMCs. Here the CDR3 reads CASHSGTSGANTGELFF. The CDR3 DNA reads as TGTGCCAGCCACTCCGGGACTAGCGGGGCGAACACCGGGGAGCTGTTTTTT.